Sequencing of this TCR beta chain was carried out in a study of CD8 T cells in Susac syndrome (dated by TCRdb to the late 2010s). As for the study more broadly: Of the Susac syndrome patients who were sequenced, more than five had clinically active disease and eight were in clinical remission. At the time of blood withdrawal, Susac syndrome patients were either therapy-naive, taking corticosteroids (with some also receiving IVIg), or on IVIg alone. Whether CD8+ T cell activation and differentiation in Susac syndrome was antigen driven was tested using repertoire sequencing. CD8+ T cell repertoire clonality was compared between some 13 healthy donors, about 14 Susac syndrome patients and some 15 multiple sclerosis patients.

On the study overall, not on this receptor specifically: The number of individuals in the TCR sequencing and HLA analysis was recognized as being relatively small. CD8+ repertoires in Susac syndrome showed clonal expansion, which was highest in CD8+ TEMRA cells and was greater in clinically active patients than in remitting patients. Around 16 and five Susac-specific public clones were found in the total CD8+ and CD8+ TEMRA repertoires, respectively.

In the case of this clonotype: What antigen it recognizes has not been identified. Per-nucleotide qualities are absent, and no much larger clonotype sits a single base away.

RNA was extracted using the RNeasy kit, and roughly 0.5 to 1 microgram was reverse transcribed with random hexamers. The immunoSEQ multiplex PCR assay, covering 54 Vbeta and 13 Jbeta segments, was used to amplify TCR beta CDR3 regions. PCR amplification bias was corrected using a synthetic template baseline for primer optimization and computational correction. On the authors' methods: Only productive sequences were kept, with reads annotated to V, D and J genes according to IMGT and analyzed in immunoSEQ Analyzer. Clonality was calculated as one minus the Shannon entropy normalized by log2 of the number of productive unique sequences. Public and private clones were assessed among the 100 most prevalent clones of each patient and control. Susac-specific clones were defined as absent from healthy and MS cohorts, over a thousand published viral clones and other ImmuneACCESS disease sequences. In TCRdb, the public reads were trimmed at Q25 with fastp and aligned with MiXCR, with productive beta chains retained. Duplicate CDR3 protein sequences are folded into a single record with the most common DNA and genes. The V and J calls follow TCRdb's processing rather than the paper's. This sample has around 150,000 distinct CDR3 sequences in its table, and roughly 94% of those were observed once. Clones ranked in the top ten supply roughly 0.2% of the sample.

Peripheral blood CD8+ and CD4+ T cells from healthy donors, Susac syndrome patients and multiple sclerosis patients were profiled by high-throughput TCR beta sequencing. Recently defined diagnostic criteria for definite or probable disease were met by the Susac syndrome patients. Bulk CD8+ and CD4+ T cells were purified by magnetic negative isolation, while CD8+ TEMRA cells were enriched using FACS. Blood was drawn into EDTA tubes, processed within 24 hours, and PBMCs were isolated by density gradient centrifugation. PBMCs destined for TCR sequencing were cryopreserved in liquid nitrogen and later thawed in a 37 °C water bath. The sorted or isolated CD4+, CD8+ and CD8+ TEMRA cells had a purity of 90% or higher. The junction shows trimming of 6 bases on V and 5 bases on J, plus 17 bases between the germline ends. The CDR3 covers 15 residues, taking in both the cysteine and the phenylalanine. Only CDR3 DNA is held: 45 bases, read in frame from base 1. CDR1 and CDR2 are drawn from the germline V gene: MDHEN, SYDVKM.

Sequenced material: CD8+ T cells from PBMCs. Recombination joined TRBV28 with TRBJ2-1, with no reliable assignment of the D segment. The clonotype was recovered from a human donor with Susac syndrome. The bases are TGTGCCAGCAGCCAGCCAGGCCCACCCCACAATGAGCAGTTCTTC. This codes for CASSQPGPPHNEQFF.